This T cell receptor beta chain was obtained from a study of blood T cell repertoires in COVID-19. Study-level information: Sites in the United States, Italy and Spain provided acute and convalescent COVID-19 samples. From T cells, B-cell-depleted T cells, or PBMCs came the material, which was cDNA or gDNA.

The CDR3 contains 17 residues. V shed 7 bases, J shed 7 bases, and the junction held 17 bases outside the gene matches. Germline CDR1 reads SGHTA; CDR2 reads FQGTGA. Authors' analysis steps: Quantification of nucleated cells was approximated via reference gene primer amplification. The data were produced by immunoSEQ multiplex PCR, yet TCRdb's version contains in-frame clones alone and is incomplete. The V and J calls and the clone size are those of that table, but D and trimming were determined from the DNA. The top ten hold approximately 3% of the sample, which has some 160,000 clones, 80% to 90% seen once.

Sample: peripheral blood. The rearrangement uses TRBV7-3 and TRBJ2-1; 9 nucleotides agree with TRBD2. This TCR came from a woman in her sixties or seventies with active COVID-19. The CDR3 sequence is CASTALWGSGRGNEQFF. The CDR3 nucleotides are TGTGCCAGCACCGCCCTGTGGGGTAGCGGGAGAGGTAATGAGCAGTTCTTC.